This TCR beta chain is from a study of blood T cell repertoires in COVID-19. The overall study: Samples came from the United States, Italy and Spain, spanning acute and convalescent COVID-19.

Sequenced by immunoSEQ multiplex PCR; TCRdb stores in-frame clones only, minus some. The sample includes 200,000 to 300,000 clones, just under 90% seen only once; the top ten take roughly 4%. This CDR3 is built from 15 residues. V shed 6 bases and J shed 4 bases, with 15 bases lying between them. The germline CDR1 and CDR2 sequences are MDHEN and SYDVKM. The specimen was PBMCs or T cells enriched from blood (not recorded which). V and J are TRBV28 and TRBJ2-2, with D perhaps TRBD1 (5 bases). This TCR was sampled from a woman aged 30 to 39 with acute COVID-19. The CDR3 reads CASSLRGRGTGELFF. The CDR3 nucleotides read TGTGCCAGCAGCCTAAGGGGTCGCGGCACCGGGGAGCTGTTTTTT.